Detailed here is one T cell receptor (beta chain). The source of the sample is a study of blood T cell repertoires in COVID-19. Study summary: The study drew acute and convalescent COVID-19 samples from the United States, Italy and Spain.

Looked up from germline, CDR1 is KGHDR and CDR2 is SFDVKD. The CDR3 has 15 amino acids. Unmatched junction bases numbered 5, after V lost 3 bases and J lost 6 bases. The table came from immunoSEQ multiplex PCR; TCRdb's copy has only in-frame clones and leaves some out. The data hold about 300,000 clones, with around 90% observed a single time. This clonotype was sampled from a man between 65 and 85 years old with acute or convalescent COVID-19. Specimen: peripheral blood. The rearrangement uses TRBV24-1 and TRBJ1-5; 9 positions agree with TRBD1. The CDR3 protein is CATSDRDRVGQPQHF. CDR3 nucleotide sequence: TGTGCCACCAGTGATCGGGACAGGGTTGGTCAGCCCCAGCATTTT.